These 26 T cell receptor beta chains share one sample of origin, sequenced in a study of blood T cell repertoires in COVID-19. Repertoires were generated with immunoSEQ multiplex PCR, while TCRdb's copy carries only in-frame clones and drops some. The table shows roughly 160,000 clones, with around four fifths occurring only once. The sample consisted of peripheral blood. The receptors come from an older woman who had recovered from COVID-19.

The V and J genes are TRBV12-5 and TRBJ2-3; TRBD1 matches 8 bases. Germline V lookup: CDR1 LGHNT, CDR2 FRNRAP. The CDR3 covers 14 residues. The ends lost 5 bases at V and 4 bases at J; junction bases unmatched: 5. The DNA for the CDR3 is TGTGCTAGTGGTCCGGGACAGGATGCAGATACGCAGTATTTT. It is translated as CASGPGQDADTQYF.

V is TRBV5-6 and J is TRBJ2-7; D is perhaps TRBD1 (6 bases). The CDR3 consists of 18 residues. V lost 3 bases, J lost 3 bases, and 25 bases lay in between. CDR1 is SGHDT, CDR2 YYEEEE, per germline. CDR3 region: CASSSQGTNRENHYEQYF. As DNA, the CDR3 is TGTGCCAGCAGCTCTCAGGGGACCAACAGGGAGAACCACTACGAGCAGTACTTC.

J is TRBJ1-5 and V is TRBV5-1; 7 bases match TRBD1. Germline loops: CDR1 SGHRS, CDR2 YFSETQ. The CDR3 runs to 15 residues. V gave up 0 bases and J gave up 3 bases; unmatched junction bases: 3. CDR3 region: CASSLEGAFNQPQHF. The CDR3 nucleotides read TGCGCCAGCAGCTTGGAGGGGGCGTTCAATCAGCCCCAGCATTTT.

The CDR3: CSVDGGVRTAEAFF. CDR3 nucleotides: TGCAGCGTTGATGGGGGGGTGAGGACCGCTGAAGCTTTCTTT. The chain carries TRBV29-1 and TRBJ1-1; D is possibly TRBD1 (5 bases). V shed 3 bases and J shed 6 bases, with 17 bases lying between them. Germline values: CDR1 SQVTM, CDR2 ANQGSEA. The length of the CDR3 is 14 residues.

The chain couples TRBV9 to TRBJ2-5; 9 positions agree with TRBD2. Unmatched junction bases numbered 9, after V lost 4 bases and J lost 2 bases. The length of the CDR3 is 16 residues. Per the germline V gene, CDR1 is SGDLS and CDR2 is YYNGEE. The CDR3 coding sequence is TGTGCCAGCAGCACCCAAATTAGCGGGGGACAAGAGACCCAGTACTTC. This codes for CASSTQISGGQETQYF.

V usage is TRBV6-2 or TRBV6-3 and J usage is TRBJ2-1; 12 positions agree with TRBD2. This CDR3 region has 19 residues. Germline loops: CDR1 MNHEY, CDR2 SVGEGT. The junction had 13 bases not matched to a gene; V was cut back by 5 bases and J by 2 bases. The CDR3 is CASSPRTSGATGTYNEQFF. DNA of the CDR3: TGTGCCAGCAGTCCCCGGACTAGCGGGGCCACGGGGACCTACAATGAGCAGTTCTTC.

The genes are TRBV7-2 and TRBJ2-7, with D possibly being TRBD2 (7 bases). This CDR3 has 11 amino acids. Trimming pared 8 bases from V and 4 bases from J, leaving 9 bases between. Germline CDR1 SGHTA, CDR2 FQGNSA. The CDR3, as DNA: TGTGCCAGCGGGAGGGGGTACGAGCAGTACTTC. Its translation is CASGRGYEQYF.

The V call is TRBV7-3, the J call TRBJ2-5; 8 positions match TRBD2. The CDR3 totals 14 residues. V dropped 5 bases and J dropped 1; count of bases not matched to a gene: 3. Per germline, CDR1 SGHTA and CDR2 FQGTGA. The CDR3 loop is CASSPGTSQETQYF. CDR3 DNA sequence: TGTGCCAGCAGCCCGGGGACTAGCCAAGAGACCCAGTACTTC.

The chain uses TRBV25-1 and TRBJ1-1; possibly TRBD1 for D (5 bases). CDR1 MGHDK and CDR2 SYGVNS come from the germline V gene. V lost 3 bases, J lost 3 bases, and 14 bases lay in between. The CDR3 has 15 residues. Here the CDR3 DNA reads TGTGCCAGCAGTGACCCCTCGGGAGGGGACACTGAAGCTTTCTTT. Translating gives CASSDPSGGDTEAFF.

The sample holds one count of this clone. The V and J genes are TRBV10-1 and TRBJ2-7; D possibly corresponds to TRBD1 (5 bases). The CDR3 sequence is 12 residues long. The germline CDR1 and CDR2 sequences are WNHNN and SYGVQD (reference sequence). The V gene lost 3 bases and the J gene lost 7 bases, with 10 bases spanning the gap. CDR3 in amino acids: CASSDPGWEQYF. CDR3 DNA: TGCGCCAGCAGTGACCCAGGGTGGGAGCAGTACTTC.

V gene TRBV18 combines with J gene TRBJ1-3; D call uncertain. Trimming left V 4 bases short and J 0 bases short, with 16 bases between. Germline CDR1 KGHSH, CDR2 LQKENI. CDR3 length equals 17 residues. CDR3 sequence (DNA): TGTGCCAGCTCACGACTACCCCCGGTGTACTCTGGAAACACCATATATTTT. Amino acids: CASSRLPPVYSGNTIYF.

This chain connects TRBV3-1 (or the pseudogene TRBV3-2) to TRBJ2-7, with D maybe TRBD2 (6 bases). V was clipped by 5 bases and J by 5 bases, with 13 bases between them. Germline V gene lookup returns CDR1 LGHDT and CDR2 YNNKEL (reference sequence). The CDR3 extends over 13 amino acids. CDR3 bases: TGTGCCAGCAGCGCCTATCGGGGGAACGAGCAGTACTTC. It is translated as CASSAYRGNEQYF.

The chain uses TRBV5-1 and TRBJ2-2; no clear D gene. The V gene's germline CDR1 is SGHRS and CDR2 YFSETQ. The CDR3 length is 13 residues. V gave up 4 bases and J gave up 3 bases, with 7 bases separating them. CDR3 bases: TGCGCCAGCAGCCCCCAGGACACCGGGGAGCTGTTTTTT. This sequence encodes CASSPQDTGELFF.

This clone appeared a single time. The chain has TRBV19 and TRBJ1-5, with D perhaps TRBD1 (6 bases). Germline CDR1 reads LNHDA; CDR2 reads SQIVND (reference sequence). Trimming shortened V by 7 bases and J by 0 bases, and 13 bases separated the two germline ends. This CDR3 is built from 15 residues. The DNA of the CDR3 is TGTGCCAGTACTCCGACAGGAATTAGCAATCAGCCCCAGCATTTT. This sequence encodes CASTPTGISNQPQHF. The full variable domain, its missing parts supplied by reference TRBV19 and TRBJ1-5, is DGGITQSPKYLFRKEGQNVTLSCEQNLNHDAMYWYRQDPGQGLRLIYYSQIVNDFQKGDIAEGYSVSREKKESFPLTVTSAQKNPTAFYLCASTPTGISNQPQHFGDGTRLSIL.

V gene TRBV24-1 combines with J gene TRBJ2-1; 8 bases fit TRBD2. This CDR3 is built from 14 residues. Germline-derived CDR1 and CDR2 are KGHDR and SFDVKD. Unmatched junction bases numbered 4, after V lost 4 bases and J lost 6 bases. The CDR3 nucleotides are TGTGCCACCAGTGACCCTGGACTAGCCAATGAGCAGTTCTTC. This codes for CATSDPGLANEQFF.

The rearrangement uses TRBV7-2 and TRBJ2-7, with 7 nucleotides matching TRBD1. V gave up 6 bases and J gave up 5 bases; unmatched junction bases: 10. This CDR3 region has 14 residues. Germline-derived CDR1 and CDR2 are SGHTA and FQGNSA. The CDR3 DNA reads as TGTGCCAGCAGGACCGGGACAGCAACCGACGAGCAGTACTTC. It is translated as CASRTGTATDEQYF. Full variable domain (missing parts from reference TRBV7-2 and TRBJ2-7): GAGVSQSPSNKVTEKGKDVELRCDPISGHTALYWYRQSLGQGLEFLIYFQGNSAPDKSGLPSDRFSAERTGGSVSTLTIQRTQQEDSAVYLCASRTGTATDEQYFGPGTRLTVT.

The J gene is TRBJ2-1, the V gene TRBV12-3 or TRBV12-4, with a possible D match to TRBD2 (5 bases). The CDR3 extends over 13 amino acids. V was clipped by 3 bases and J by 5 bases, with 8 bases between them. The CDR3 coding sequence is TGTGCCAGCAGTTTTCGAGGGAACAATGAGCAGTTCTTC. Translating it yields CASSFRGNNEQFF.

This clone was seen once. This rearrangement joins TRBV29-1 to TRBJ1-3; the D is unclear. The germline V gene encodes CDR1 SQVTM and CDR2 ANQGSEA. V was trimmed by 4 bases and J by 3 bases, leaving 10 bases between them. CDR3 length: 13 amino acids. The CDR3 sequence is CSVGWGGGNTIYF. The CDR3 DNA follows: TGCAGCGTTGGGTGGGGAGGTGGAAACACCATATATTTT.

CDR3 residues: CSGDRNTEAFF. The CDR3 coding sequence is TGCAGCGGGGACAGGAACACTGAAGCTTTCTTT. The chain couples TRBV29-1 to TRBJ1-1; 7 bases agree with TRBD1. Germline V gene sequence: CDR1 SQVTM, CDR2 ANQGSEA. V was pared by 7 bases and J by 1 base, with 0 bases of the junction left unmatched. The CDR3 extends over 11 amino acids.

CDR3 sequence reads: CASSLWGRAYEQYF. CDR3 bases: TGTGCCAGCAGCCTCTGGGGCAGGGCCTACGAGCAGTACTTC. This rearrangement joins TRBV28 to TRBJ2-7; weak D call: TRBD1 (5 bases). Trimming took off 6 bases at V and 2 bases at J, with 14 bases between the two ends. This CDR3 is 14 amino acids long. Germline loops: CDR1 MDHEN, CDR2 SYDVKM. The entire variable domain, with the rest obtained from reference TRBV28 and TRBJ2-7, is as follows: DVKVTQSSRYLVKRTGEKVFLECVQDMDHENMFWYRQDPGLGLRLIYFSYDVKMKEKGDIPEGYSVSREKKERFSLILESASTNQTSMYLCASSLWGRAYEQYFGPGTRLTVT.

This clone has just a few counts. The chain links TRBV7-2 to TRBJ2-3; 10 bases align to TRBD1. Per the germline V gene, CDR1 is SGHTA and CDR2 is FQGNSA. This CDR3 region has 16 residues. J was trimmed by 0 bases and V by 3 bases; bases with no gene match: 3. CDR3 nucleotides: TGTGCCAGCAGCTTTGGGACAGGGGCTAGCACAGATACGCAGTATTTT. Translating it yields CASSFGTGASTDTQYF.

The chain combines TRBV7-8 with TRBJ2-1, with D possibly being TRBD1 (5 bases). The germline V gene encodes CDR1 SGHVS and CDR2 FQNEAQ. This CDR3 is 15 amino acids long. Trimming took off 5 bases at V and 5 bases at J, with 16 bases between the two ends. CDR3 coding DNA: TGTGCCAGCAGCCAAGGGGCCAGCGCCCACAATGAGCAGTTCTTC. The encoded protein is CASSQGASAHNEQFF. Combining the CDR3 with reference TRBV7-8 and TRBJ2-1 gives the whole variable domain GAGVSQSPRYKVAKRGQDVALRCDPISGHVSLFWYQQALGQGPEFLTYFQNEAQLDKSGLPSDRFFAERPEGSVSTLKIQRTQQEDSAVYLCASSQGASAHNEQFFGPGTRLTVL.

The chain joins TRBV19 to TRBJ2-2; 9 nucleotides match TRBD1. CDR1 is LNHDA, CDR2 SQIVND, per germline (reference sequence). V lost 6 bases, J lost 6 bases, and 14 bases stayed unmatched. CDR3 length: 17 amino acids. The CDR3 DNA reads TGTGCCAGTAGCCCGCTAGCCGGGACAGGGAGGGCCGGGGAGCTGTTTTTT. Its protein is CASSPLAGTGRAGELFF.

V usage is TRBV7-3 and J usage is TRBJ2-7; TRBD2 agrees at 8 bases. Germline V lookup: CDR1 SGHTA, CDR2 FQGTGA. Germline trimming cut 5 bases from V and 12 bases from J; bases unmatched to any gene: 9. The CDR3 has 12 amino acids. The CDR3 region is CASSPGGAPLYF. For the CDR3, the DNA is TGTGCCAGCAGCCCCGGGGGGGCTCCGCTGTACTTC.

This chain connects TRBV20-1 to TRBJ2-7; 8 bases match TRBD2. CDR1 and CDR2 (germline): DFQATT, SNEGSKA (reference sequence). The CDR3 is made up of 14 amino acids. Trimming removed 3 bases from V and 9 bases from J; junction bases left unmatched: 13. The CDR3 sequence is CSASFGLAHVGQYF. In nucleotides, the CDR3 is TGCAGTGCTAGTTTCGGACTAGCCCATGTTGGGCAGTACTTC.

The chain employs TRBV19 and TRBJ1-4, with 7 nucleotides matching TRBD1. Germline CDR1 is LNHDA and CDR2 is SQIVND (reference sequence). The length of the CDR3 is 15 residues. The ends lost 5 bases at V and 4 bases at J; junction bases unmatched: 7. As DNA, the CDR3 is TGTGCCAGTAGTCCTGGGACAGCCAATAATGAAAAACTGTTTTTT. Its protein is CASSPGTANNEKLFF.